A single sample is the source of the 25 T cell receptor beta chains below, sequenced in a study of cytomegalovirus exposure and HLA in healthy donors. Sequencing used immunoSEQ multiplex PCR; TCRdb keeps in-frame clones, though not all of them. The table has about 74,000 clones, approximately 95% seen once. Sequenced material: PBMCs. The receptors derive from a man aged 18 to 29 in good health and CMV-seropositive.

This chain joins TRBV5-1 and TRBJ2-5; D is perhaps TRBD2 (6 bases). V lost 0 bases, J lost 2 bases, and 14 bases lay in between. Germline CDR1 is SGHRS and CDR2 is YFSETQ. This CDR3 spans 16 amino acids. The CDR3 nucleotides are TGCGCCAGCAGCTTGGGTCCAGCGGGCGAACAAGAGACCCAGTACTTC. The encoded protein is CASSLGPAGEQETQYF.

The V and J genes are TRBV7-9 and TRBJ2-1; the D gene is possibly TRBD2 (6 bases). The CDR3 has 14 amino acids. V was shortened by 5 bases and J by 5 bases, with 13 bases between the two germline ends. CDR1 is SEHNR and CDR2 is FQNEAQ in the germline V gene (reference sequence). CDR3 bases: TGTGCCAGCAGCGGCCGGGACTTAGACAATGAGCAGTTCTTC. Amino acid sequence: CASSGRDLDNEQFF.

Here the CDR3 reads CASSPRLAGGLYEQYF. The CDR3 DNA reads TGTGCCAGCAGCCCCCGACTAGCGGGAGGGCTGTACGAGCAGTACTTC. V is TRBV7-6 and J is TRBJ2-7; the match to TRBD2 covers 14 bases. The CDR3 is 16 residues long. The V and J ends lost 5 bases and 4 bases, in that order; junction bases with no gene match: 7. CDR1 and CDR2 from the germline V gene are SGHVS and FNYEAQ.

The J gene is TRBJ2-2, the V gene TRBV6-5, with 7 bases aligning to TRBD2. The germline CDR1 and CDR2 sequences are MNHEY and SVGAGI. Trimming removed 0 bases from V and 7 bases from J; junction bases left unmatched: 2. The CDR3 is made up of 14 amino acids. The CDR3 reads CASSYSTGGGELFF. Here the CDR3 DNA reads TGTGCCAGCAGTTACTCGACGGGGGGCGGGGAGCTGTTTTTT.

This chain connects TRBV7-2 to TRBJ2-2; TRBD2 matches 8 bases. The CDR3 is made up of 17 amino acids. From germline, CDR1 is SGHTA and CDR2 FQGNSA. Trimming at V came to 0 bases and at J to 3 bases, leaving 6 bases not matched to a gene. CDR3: CASSLAMTGGYTGELFF. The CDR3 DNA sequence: TGTGCCAGCAGCTTAGCCATGACGGGAGGGTACACCGGGGAGCTGTTTTTT. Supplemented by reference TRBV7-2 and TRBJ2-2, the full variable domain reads GAGVSQSPSNKVTEKGKDVELRCDPISGHTALYWYRQSLGQGLEFLIYFQGNSAPDKSGLPSDRFSAERTGGSVSTLTIQRTQQEDSAVYLCASSLAMTGGYTGELFFGEGSRLTVL.

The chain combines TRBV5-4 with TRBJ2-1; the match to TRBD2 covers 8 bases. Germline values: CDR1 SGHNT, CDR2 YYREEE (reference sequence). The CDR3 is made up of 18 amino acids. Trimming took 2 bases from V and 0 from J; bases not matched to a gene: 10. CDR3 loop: CASSFLSGSKVSYNEQFF. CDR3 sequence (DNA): TGTGCCAGCAGCTTCCTAAGCGGGAGTAAGGTCTCCTACAATGAGCAGTTCTTC. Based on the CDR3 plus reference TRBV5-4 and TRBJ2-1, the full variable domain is ETGVTQSPTHLIKTRGQQVTLRCSSQSGHNTVSWYQQALGQGPQFIFQYYREEENGRGNFPPRFSGLQFPNYSSELNVNALELDDSALYLCASSFLSGSKVSYNEQFFGPGTRLTVL.

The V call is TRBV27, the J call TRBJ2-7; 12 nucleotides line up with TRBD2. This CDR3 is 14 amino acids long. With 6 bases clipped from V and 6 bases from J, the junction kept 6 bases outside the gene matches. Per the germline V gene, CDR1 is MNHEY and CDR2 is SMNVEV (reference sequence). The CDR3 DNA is TGTGCCAGCAGCCAGACTAGCGGGAGCCGCGAGCAGTACTTC. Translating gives CASSQTSGSREQYF.

In DNA form, the CDR3 reads TGTGCCAGCAGTGTTGGGGGGGGAGATACGCAGTATTTT. The encoded protein is CASSVGGGDTQYF. The chain links TRBV6-5 to TRBJ2-3, with 7 bases matching TRBD2. V trimming: 5 bases; J trimming: 5 bases; junction bases outside the gene matches: 4. CDR3 length equals 13 residues. In germline, CDR1 is MNHEY, CDR2 SVGAGI.

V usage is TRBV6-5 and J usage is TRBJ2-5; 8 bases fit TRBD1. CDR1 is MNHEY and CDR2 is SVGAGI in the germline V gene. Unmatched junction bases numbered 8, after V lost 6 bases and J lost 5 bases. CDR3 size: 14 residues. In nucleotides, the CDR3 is TGTGCCAGCAGGGGCGGACAGGGCTACGAGACCCAGTACTTC. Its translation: CASRGGQGYETQYF.

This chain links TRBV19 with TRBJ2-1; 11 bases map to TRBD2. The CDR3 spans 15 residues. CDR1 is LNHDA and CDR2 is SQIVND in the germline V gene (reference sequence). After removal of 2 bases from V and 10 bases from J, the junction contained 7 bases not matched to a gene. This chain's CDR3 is CASSITSGTSGEQFF. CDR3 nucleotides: TGTGCCAGTAGTATAACCTCCGGGACTAGCGGCGAGCAGTTCTTC.

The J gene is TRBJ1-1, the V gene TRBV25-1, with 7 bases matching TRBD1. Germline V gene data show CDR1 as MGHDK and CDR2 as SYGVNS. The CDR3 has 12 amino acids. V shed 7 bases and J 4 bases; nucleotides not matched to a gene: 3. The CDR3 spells CASKTGITEAFF. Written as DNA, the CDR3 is TGTGCCAGCAAGACAGGGATCACTGAAGCTTTCTTT.

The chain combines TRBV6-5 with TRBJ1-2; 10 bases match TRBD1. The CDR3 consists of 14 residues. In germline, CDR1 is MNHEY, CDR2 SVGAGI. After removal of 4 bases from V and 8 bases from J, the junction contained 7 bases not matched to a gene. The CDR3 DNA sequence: TGTGCCAGCAGTTCCGGGACAGGGGTGATCGGCTACACCTTC. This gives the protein CASSSGTGVIGYTF.

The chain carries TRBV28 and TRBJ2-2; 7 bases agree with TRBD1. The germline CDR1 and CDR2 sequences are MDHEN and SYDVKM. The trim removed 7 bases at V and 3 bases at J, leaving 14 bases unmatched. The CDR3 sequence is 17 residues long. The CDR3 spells CASMEDRAFLYTGELFF. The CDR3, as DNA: TGTGCCAGCATGGAAGACAGGGCTTTCCTGTACACCGGGGAGCTGTTTTTT.

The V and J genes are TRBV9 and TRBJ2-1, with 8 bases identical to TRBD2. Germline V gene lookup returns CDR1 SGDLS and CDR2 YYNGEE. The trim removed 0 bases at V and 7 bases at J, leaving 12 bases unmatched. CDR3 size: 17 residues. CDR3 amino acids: CASSVVGKAGEGNEQFF. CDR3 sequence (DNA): TGTGCCAGCAGCGTAGTCGGAAAAGCGGGAGAGGGGAATGAGCAGTTCTTC.

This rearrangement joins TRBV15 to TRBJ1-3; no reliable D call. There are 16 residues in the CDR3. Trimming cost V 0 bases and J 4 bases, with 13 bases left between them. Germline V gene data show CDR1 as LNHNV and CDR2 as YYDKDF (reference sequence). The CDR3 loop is CATSRDGRGGGNTIYF. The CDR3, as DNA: TGTGCCACCAGCAGAGATGGCCGGGGAGGAGGAAACACCATATATTTT.

The CDR3 bases are TGTGCCAGCAGCTCTGGGCCGAACTACGAGCAGTACTTC. Translated: CASSSGPNYEQYF. The V call is TRBV7-2, the J call TRBJ2-7; D not resolved. V dropped 4 bases and J dropped 3 bases, with 10 bases sitting between them. This CDR3 is built from 13 residues. CDR1 and CDR2 (germline): SGHTA, FQGNSA.

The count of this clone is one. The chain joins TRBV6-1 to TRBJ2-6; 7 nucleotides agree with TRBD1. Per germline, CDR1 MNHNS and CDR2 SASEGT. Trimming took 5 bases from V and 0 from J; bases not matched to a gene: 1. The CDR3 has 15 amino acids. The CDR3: CASSWDSSGANVLTF. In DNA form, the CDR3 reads TGTGCCAGCAGTTGGGACAGCTCTGGGGCCAACGTCCTGACTTTC.

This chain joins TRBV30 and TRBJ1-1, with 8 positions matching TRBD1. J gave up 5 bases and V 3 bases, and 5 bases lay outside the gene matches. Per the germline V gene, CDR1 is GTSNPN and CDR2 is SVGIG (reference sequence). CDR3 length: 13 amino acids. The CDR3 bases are TGTGCCTGGAGCGGACAGGGAGGGACTGAAGCTTTCTTT. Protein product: CAWSGQGGTEAFF.

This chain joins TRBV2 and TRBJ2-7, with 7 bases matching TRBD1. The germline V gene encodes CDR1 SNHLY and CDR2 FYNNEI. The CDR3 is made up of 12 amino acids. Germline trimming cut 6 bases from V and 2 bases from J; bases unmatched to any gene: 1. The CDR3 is CASRGQTYEQYF. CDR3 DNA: TGTGCCAGCAGGGGACAGACCTACGAGCAGTACTTC.

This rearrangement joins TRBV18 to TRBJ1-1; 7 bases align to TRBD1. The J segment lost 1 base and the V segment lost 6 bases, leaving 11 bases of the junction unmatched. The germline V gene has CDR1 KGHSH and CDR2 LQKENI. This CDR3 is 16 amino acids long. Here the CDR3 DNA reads TGTGCCAGCTCTCTGGGACAGTCGGGTAAGAACACTGAAGCTTTCTTT. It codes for CASSLGQSGKNTEAFF.

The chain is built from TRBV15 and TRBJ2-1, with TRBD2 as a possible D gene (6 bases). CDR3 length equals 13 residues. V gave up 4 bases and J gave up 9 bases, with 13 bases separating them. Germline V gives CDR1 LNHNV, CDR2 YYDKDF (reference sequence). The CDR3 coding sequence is TGTGCCACCAGCACCGGGACTTACGGTGAGCAGTTCTTC. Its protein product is CATSTGTYGEQFF.

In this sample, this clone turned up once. The CDR3 loop reads CATWDSYEQYF. For the CDR3, the DNA is TGTGCCACCTGGGACAGCTACGAGCAGTACTTC. J is TRBJ2-7 and V is TRBV6-5; 7 bases fit TRBD1. The trim removed 10 bases at V and 3 bases at J, leaving 3 bases unmatched. The CDR3 length is 11 residues. Germline V gene sequence: CDR1 MNHEY, CDR2 SVGAGI.

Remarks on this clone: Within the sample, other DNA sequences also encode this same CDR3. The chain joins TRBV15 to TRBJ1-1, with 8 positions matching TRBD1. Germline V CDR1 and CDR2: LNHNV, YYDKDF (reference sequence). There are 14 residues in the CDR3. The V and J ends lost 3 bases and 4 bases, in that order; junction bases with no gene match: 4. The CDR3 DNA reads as TGTGCCACCAGCAGTGGACAGGGAGGCACTGAAGCTTTCTTT. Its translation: CATSSGQGGTEAFF.

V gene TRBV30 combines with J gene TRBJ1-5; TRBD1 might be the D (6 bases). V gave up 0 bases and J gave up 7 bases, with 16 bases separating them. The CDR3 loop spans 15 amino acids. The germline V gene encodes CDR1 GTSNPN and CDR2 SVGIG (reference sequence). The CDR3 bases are TGTGCCTGGAGTGTGGACAGTGTTAGGGGACAGCCCCAGCATTTT. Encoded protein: CAWSVDSVRGQPQHF.

The CDR3 loop reads CASSSQPGQFVNMNTEAFF. DNA of the CDR3: TGCGCCAGCAGCTCTCAACCAGGACAGTTTGTAAATATGAACACTGAAGCTTTCTTT. This chain uses TRBV5-1 with TRBJ1-1; TRBD1 might be the D (6 bases). Germline V gene sequence: CDR1 SGHRS, CDR2 YFSETQ. The CDR3 runs to 19 residues. The V end was cut by 3 bases, the J end by 0 bases, with 24 bases between.